This TCR beta chain is from a study of long-term antiretroviral therapy in people with HIV. V gave up 0 bases and J gave up 7 bases, with 7 bases separating them. The CDR3 is 14 amino acids. From germline, CDR1 is KGHSH and CDR2 LQKENI. Survey level was the resolution at which the v3.0 immunoSEQ assay ran. Some clones are missing from TCRdb's copy, which holds only in-frame ones; the method was immunoSEQ multiplex PCR. The table has about 4,800 clones, around nine tenths seen once. The genes are TRBV18 and TRBJ1-6; a possible D gene is TRBD1 (6 bases). The source is a woman aged 50 to 65 with HIV. Sequences were derived from unsorted PBMCs, sampled 1.3 years after starting antiretroviral therapy. CDR3 DNA: TGTGCCAGCTCACCACCAGGGGGAAATTCACCCCTCCACTTT. This codes for CASSPPGGNSPLHF.